This TCR beta chain was sequenced for a study of blood T cell repertoires in COVID-19. Study summary: Researchers got acute and convalescent COVID-19 samples from the United States, Italy and Spain. Nucleic acid was either cDNA or gDNA, and it came from T cells, B-cell-depleted T cells, or PBMCs.

This clone was recorded only once. As handled by the study authors: For nucleated cells, counts were estimated from reference gene primer amplification. Method: immunoSEQ multiplex PCR; TCRdb's copy keeps in-frame clones and lacks some. That table furnishes V, J and clone size, whereas the DNA furnished D and trimming. Here the sample spans roughly 68,000 clones, less than 90% being singletons. The CDR3 has 15 residues. Trimming removed 0 bases from V and 7 bases from J, with 14 bases in between. Germline loops: CDR1 SGDLS, CDR2 YYNGEE. Sequencing was performed on peripheral blood. The rearrangement uses TRBV9 and TRBJ2-1, with a weak D call TRBD1 (6 bases). The clonotype comes from a man aged 45-65 years with active COVID-19. For the CDR3, the DNA is TGTGCCAGCAGCGTAGCTCCAGGGGCCCCTAATGAGCAGTTCTTC. It codes for CASSVAPGAPNEQFF.